These 22 T cell receptor beta chains were all obtained from the same sample, sequenced in a study of shared clonotypes between healthy human individuals. Terminally differentiated effector memory CD45RA+ cells were excluded by CCR7 positive selection of CD45RO-negative cells. Libraries were prepared by immunoSEQ multiplex PCR; TCRdb keeps only in-frame clonotypes and omits some of them. Found here are around 2,100,000 clones, approximately 94% of them singletons; the top ten hold 1% to 1.5%. The source material was naive CD8+ T cells sorted from blood. The receptors here all came from a man aged 18 to 29 in good health.

The chain links TRBV7-6 to TRBJ1-2; D is perhaps TRBD1 (5 bases). Germline values: CDR1 SGHVS, CDR2 FNYEAQ. Trimming removed 4 bases from V and 4 bases from J, with 16 bases in between. The CDR3 sequence is 15 residues long. In nucleotides, the CDR3 is TGTGCCAGCAGCTATGCCTCAGGGTCGGGCTATGGCTACACCTTC. This translates into CASSYASGSGYGYTF.

The gene calls are TRBV4-1 and TRBJ2-1, with 7 bases lining up with TRBD2. The CDR3 sequence is 11 residues long. CDR1 MGHRA and CDR2 YSYEKL come from the germline V gene. Trimming at V came to 3 bases and at J to 10 bases, leaving 0 bases not matched to a gene. The CDR3 DNA sequence: TGCGCCAGCAGCCAGGGACTAGAGCAGTTCTTC. Amino acid sequence: CASSQGLEQFF.

In this sample, this clone turned up once. V gene TRBV30 combines with J gene TRBJ1-3; D gene ambiguous. Trimming took off 1 base at V and 2 bases at J, with 15 bases between the two ends. Per the germline V gene, CDR1 is GTSNPN and CDR2 is SVGIG (reference sequence). This CDR3 comprises 16 residues. The DNA for the CDR3 is TGTGCCTGGAGTGAGGCTGGGTTTGGTACTGGAAACACCATATATTTT. Its protein is CAWSEAGFGTGNTIYF.

The CDR3 loop reads CASSPLAGLGGHEQFF. CDR3 nucleotides: TGTGCCAGCAGTCCACTAGCGGGACTAGGCGGCCATGAGCAGTTCTTC. The rearrangement joins TRBV27 to TRBJ2-1; 10 bases map to TRBD2. CDR3 length: 16 amino acids. The germline V gene encodes CDR1 MNHEY and CDR2 SMNVEV (reference sequence). With 5 bases clipped from V and 8 bases from J, the junction kept 12 bases outside the gene matches.

This rearrangement joins TRBV7-3 to TRBJ1-5; weak D call: TRBD1 (6 bases). The V end was cut by 5 bases, the J end by 4 bases, with 18 bases between. CDR3 length: 16 residues. CDR1 is SGHTA, CDR2 FQGTGA, per germline. The CDR3 region is CASSHDTDRPNQPQHF. In nucleotides, the CDR3 is TGTGCCAGCAGCCACGACACCGACAGGCCTAATCAGCCCCAGCATTTT.

This chain joins TRBV6-5 and TRBJ2-1; D ambiguous. Germline assignment: CDR1 MNHEY and CDR2 SVGAGI. CDR3 size: 15 residues. V dropped 0 bases and J dropped 8 bases, with 14 bases sitting between them. In nucleotides, the CDR3 is TGTGCCAGCAGTTACTCGGCCGTTTACGGCGATGAGCAGTTCTTC. This sequence encodes CASSYSAVYGDEQFF.

The chain uses TRBV27 and TRBJ2-2, with D tentatively TRBD1 (5 bases). V gave up 0 bases and J gave up 4 bases, with 9 bases separating them. The CDR3 has 15 residues. The germline V gene has CDR1 MNHEY and CDR2 SMNVEV (reference sequence). This CDR3 reads CASSLSGAGTGELFF. In nucleotides, the CDR3 is TGTGCCAGCAGTTTATCAGGGGCCGGCACCGGGGAGCTGTTTTTT.

The rearrangement uses TRBV27 and TRBJ2-1, with 8 bases that match TRBD1. Germline assignment: CDR1 MNHEY and CDR2 SMNVEV (reference sequence). This CDR3 is built from 16 residues. V lost 6 bases to trimming and J lost 4 bases; unmatched junction nucleotides: 11. Here the CDR3 DNA reads TGTGCCAGCAGACTATACAACAGGGGGGAGTACAATGAGCAGTTCTTC. Its protein is CASRLYNRGEYNEQFF.

The rearrangement joins TRBV28 to TRBJ2-1; 9 nucleotides line up with TRBD2. Germline V lookup: CDR1 MDHEN, CDR2 SYDVKM. The V segment lost 4 bases and the J segment 2 bases; nucleotides outside the gene matches: 9. This CDR3 spans 17 amino acids. The CDR3 bases are TGTGCCAGCAGTTCAACCTTGGCGGGGGGGGCCTACAATGAGCAGTTCTTC. Its translation: CASSSTLAGGAYNEQFF.

This clone showed up just once. This sequence joins TRBV29-1 and TRBJ2-2, with TRBD1 as a possible D gene (6 bases). Germline CDR1 is SQVTM and CDR2 is ANQGSEA. The CDR3 totals 12 residues. Trimming took off 4 bases at V and 8 bases at J, with 11 bases between the two ends. The CDR3 sequence is CSVVDSGGELFF. The CDR3 nucleotides are TGCAGCGTTGTGGACAGTGGGGGGGAGCTGTTTTTT.

The chain carries TRBV9 and TRBJ1-2, with D possibly being TRBD1 (5 bases). Germline V gene data show CDR1 as SGDLS and CDR2 as YYNGEE. V lost 4 bases to trimming and J lost 2 bases, with 12 bases between them. The CDR3 sequence is 14 residues long. The CDR3 coding sequence is TGTGCCAGCAGCACCGACGGGGGAAACTATGGCTACACCTTC. Translated, it gives CASSTDGGNYGYTF.

The rearrangement uses TRBV29-1 and TRBJ2-5; D remains ambiguous. Germline V lookup: CDR1 SQVTM, CDR2 ANQGSEA. Trimming cost V 3 bases and J 5 bases, with 22 bases left between them. The length of the CDR3 is 16 residues. CDR3 DNA: TGCAGCGTTGACCTAAATCGGCCCAGGCAAACGGAGACCCAGTACTTC. It specifies CSVDLNRPRQTETQYF.

The chain's CDR3 is CASGLPPTQYF. The CDR3 DNA reads TGTGCTAGTGGTTTACCCCCAACGCAGTATTTT. The chain is built from TRBV12-5 and TRBJ2-3, with D uncertain. Trimming left V 3 bases short and J 9 bases short, with 7 bases between. The germline CDR1 and CDR2 sequences are LGHNT and FRNRAP. This CDR3 region has 11 residues.

The chain combines TRBV6-1 with TRBJ2-1, with D tentatively TRBD1 (5 bases). This CDR3 has 11 amino acids. V was clipped by 4 bases and J by 9 bases, with 7 bases between them. The germline gives CDR1 MNHNS, CDR2 SASEGT. In DNA form, the CDR3 reads TGTGCCAGCAGTGCTACAGGTGAGCAGTTCTTC. Translated, it gives CASSATGEQFF.

V and J are TRBV4-2 and TRBJ2-7, with TRBD2 matching over 9 bases. Trimming cost V 2 bases and J 3 bases; bases outside gene matches: 8. Germline loops: CDR1 LGHNA, CDR2 YNFKEQ. CDR3 size: 16 residues. CDR3 in DNA: TGTGCCAGCAGCCAATCCGAGCGGGGGGAAAACTACGAGCAGTACTTC. Protein product: CASSQSERGENYEQYF.

This chain connects TRBV29-1 to TRBJ2-3, with D maybe TRBD2 (6 bases). V lost 0 bases and J lost 1, with 23 bases in between. Germline lookup yields CDR1 SQVTM and CDR2 ANQGSEA. This CDR3 spans 19 amino acids. The CDR3 region has the DNA TGCAGCGTTGAAGAAGGCGGGAACGACTTCTTTACTGGCACAGATACGCAGTATTTT. Translated: CSVEEGGNDFFTGTDTQYF.

DNA for the CDR3: TGTGCCAGCAGCCCGGGTTGGGGCGCAAACACTGAAGCTTTCTTT. Encoded protein: CASSPGWGANTEAFF. J is TRBJ1-1 and V is TRBV7-9; D possibly corresponds to TRBD1 (5 bases). Germline V gene lookup returns CDR1 SEHNR and CDR2 FQNEAQ (reference sequence). This CDR3 region has 15 residues. Trimming pared 5 bases from V and 2 bases from J, leaving 15 bases between.

The chain joins TRBV21-1 to TRBJ1-2. TRBV21-1 is classified as a pseudogene. The CDR3 is made up of 18 amino acids. The CDR3: CASSKRGAGKFPLCGYTF. The CDR3 DNA reads as TGTGCCAGCAGCAAAAGGGGGGCAGGGAAATTCCCTTTGTGTGGCTACACCTTC.

The rearrangement links TRBV11-2 to TRBJ1-2; 7 bases are shared with TRBD1. Germline CDR1 is SGHAT and CDR2 is FQNNGV. The CDR3 extends over 19 amino acids. The trim removed 1 base at V and 6 bases at J, leaving 20 bases unmatched. Here the CDR3 DNA reads TGTGCCAGCAGCTTAGCTCCCACGGCGACAGGGTCCTTTCACAATGGCTACACCTTC. It specifies CASSLAPTATGSFHNGYTF.

V and J are TRBV5-6 and TRBJ2-5, with D uncertain. Trimming shortened V by 4 bases and J by 3 bases, and 19 bases separated the two germline ends. This CDR3 has 16 amino acids. The germline V gene encodes CDR1 SGHDT and CDR2 YYEEEE. This CDR3 reads CASSHWLGYSEETQYF. CDR3 nucleotides: TGTGCCAGCAGCCATTGGTTAGGGTATAGTGAAGAGACCCAGTACTTC.

The J gene is TRBJ1-1, the V gene TRBV28; D may be TRBD1 (5 bases). Trimming removed 3 bases from V and 5 bases from J, with 13 bases in between. The CDR3 is 14 amino acids. The germline V gene has CDR1 MDHEN and CDR2 SYDVKM. The CDR3 region has the DNA TGTGCCAGCAGTTTTACAGGAACGGGGACTGAAGCTTTCTTT. It encodes CASSFTGTGTEAFF.

This sequence joins TRBV5-6 and TRBJ2-7; D possibly corresponds to TRBD2 (5 bases). This CDR3 contains 15 residues. The V end was cut by 0 bases, the J end by 0 bases, with 10 bases between. Germline V gene lookup returns CDR1 SGHDT and CDR2 YYEEEE. The CDR3 bases are TGTGCCAGCAGCTTGGGGTTAACTAGCTCCTACGAGCAGTACTTC. Translation gives CASSLGLTSSYEQYF.